This T cell receptor (beta chain) emerged from a study of CD8+ T cells in alopecia areata. cDNA prepared by RNA extraction and subsequent reverse transcription served as the template for sequencing. The protocol was immunoSEQ multiplex PCR, while the TCRdb copy is restricted to in-frame clones and leaves out a portion. The sample has about 130,000 clones, 50% to 60% seen once. This CDR3 is 14 amino acids long. Between the trimmed V and J ends, which lost 6 bases and 4 bases, there was a span of 13 bases. Germline V gene data show CDR1 as LNHDA and CDR2 as SQIVND (reference sequence). This clone was detected only a few times.

This receptor was identified in a human donor with alopecia areata. The sample here was CD4+ T cells sorted from blood, taken at week 0. The chain is built from TRBV19 and TRBJ1-5; tentative D call: TRBD1 (5 bases). CDR3: CASSGRQLNQPQHF. CDR3 nucleotides: TGTGCCAGTAGCGGCAGACAGCTTAATCAGCCCCAGCATTTT.